This T cell receptor beta chain was found in a study of OX40 agonist ivuxolimab in advanced cancers. Background on the study: Participants could have had prior anti-PD-1, anti-PD-L1 or anti-CTLA-4 therapy, and more than 35% had some. General study results and limits: Among the lowest peripheral clonal expansion occurred in 0.1-3.0 mg/kg partial responders. Compared with CD4+, CD8+ T cells on average had more expanded clones.

This table comes from immunoSEQ multiplex PCR, and its TCRdb copy is limited to in-frame clones, with some not included. The profile shows about 82,000 clones, roughly 80% of them singletons. Remarks on this clone: No antigen is known for it.

Germline V lookup: CDR1 SEHNR, CDR2 FQNEAQ (reference sequence). Trimming left V 3 bases short and J 2 bases short, with 16 bases between. This CDR3 is built from 16 residues. This sequence joins TRBV7-9 and TRBJ1-2; D is possibly TRBD1 (5 bases). This sample comprised CD4+ or CD8+ T cells sorted from blood, obtained in a trial of the OX40 agonist ivuxolimab. The sequence was collected from an adult with an advanced solid tumor such as melanoma, head and neck, liver or kidney cancer. CDR3 DNA: TGTGCCAGCAGCTTCCGGGGTGCACAGGAAAACTATGGCTACACCTTC. It yields the protein CASSFRGAQENYGYTF.